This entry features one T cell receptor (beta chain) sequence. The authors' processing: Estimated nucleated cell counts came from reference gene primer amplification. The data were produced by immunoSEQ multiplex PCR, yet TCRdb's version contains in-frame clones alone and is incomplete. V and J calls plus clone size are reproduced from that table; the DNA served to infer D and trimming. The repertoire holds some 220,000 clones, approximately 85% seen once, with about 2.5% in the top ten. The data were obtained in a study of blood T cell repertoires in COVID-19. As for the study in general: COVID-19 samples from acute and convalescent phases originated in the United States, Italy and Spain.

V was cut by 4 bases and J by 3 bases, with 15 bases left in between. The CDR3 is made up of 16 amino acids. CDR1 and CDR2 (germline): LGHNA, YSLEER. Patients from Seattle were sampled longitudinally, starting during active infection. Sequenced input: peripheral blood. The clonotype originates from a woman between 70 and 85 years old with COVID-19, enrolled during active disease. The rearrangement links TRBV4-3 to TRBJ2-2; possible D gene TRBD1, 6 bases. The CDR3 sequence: CASSLRQGGYTGELFF. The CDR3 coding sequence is TGCGCCAGCAGCCTCCGCCAAGGGGGTTACACCGGGGAGCTGTTTTTT.